The 6 T cell receptor beta chains in this list originate from one sample, sequenced in a study of T cell responses to AZD1222 COVID-19 vaccine. Measured with immunoSEQ multiplex PCR; TCRdb has only the in-frame clones, and not every one. Of about 170,000 clones in the sample, 80% to 90% are singletons; the top ten hold 6.9%. The source material was peripheral blood, sampled on day 0 of AZD1222 vaccination. The receptor set was obtained from an adult in good health.

The V and J genes are TRBV29-1 and TRBJ2-7, with TRBD1 identical over 7 bases. Per the germline V gene, CDR1 is SQVTM and CDR2 is ANQGSEA. The V and J ends lost 7 bases and 4 bases, in that order; junction bases with no gene match: 7. The CDR3 has 12 amino acids. The CDR3 DNA is TGCAGCGACGAGGGGACAGTATACGAGCAGTACGTC. Translating gives CSDEGTVYEQYV.

This sequence joins TRBV7-9 and TRBJ1-6; weak D call: TRBD1 (6 bases). Germline assignment: CDR1 SEHNR and CDR2 FQNEAQ (reference sequence). The CDR3 runs to 16 residues. V lost 4 bases to trimming and J lost 7 bases, with 17 bases between them. CDR3 sequence reads: CASSSSGEAWNSPLHF. The CDR3 DNA is TGTGCCAGCAGCTCGTCAGGGGAGGCGTGGAATTCACCCCTCCACTTT.

The chain is built from TRBV6-2 or TRBV6-3 and TRBJ1-5; maybe TRBD1 (5 bases). The V end lost 5 bases, the J end lost 6 bases, and 5 bases lay between the germline ends. The length of the CDR3 is 11 residues. Germline V lookup: CDR1 MNHEY, CDR2 SVGEGT. CDR3 in DNA: TGTGCCAGCAGTACAGGTCAGCCCCAGCATTTT. Translation: CASSTGQPQHF.

This clone has just one count. This chain connects TRBV5-1 to TRBJ1-1, with unresolved D. V gave up 1 base and J gave up 3 bases, with 4 bases separating them. The CDR3 runs 12 residues. Germline-derived CDR1 and CDR2 are SGHRS and YFSETQ. The CDR3 is CASSLNYTEAFF. The CDR3 region has the DNA TGCGCCAGCAGCTTGAACTACACTGAAGCTTTCTTT.

The rearrangement joins TRBV7-9 to TRBJ1-2; tentative D call: TRBD1 (6 bases). The V gene lost 5 bases and the J gene lost 2 bases, with 15 bases spanning the gap. CDR3 size: 15 residues. Germline CDR1 and CDR2: SEHNR and FQNEAQ (reference sequence). The CDR3 loop is CASSPIPQGNYGYTF. The CDR3 DNA reads as TGTGCCAGCAGCCCTATACCACAGGGAAACTATGGCTACACCTTC.

This rearrangement joins TRBV5-1 to TRBJ2-2, with D perhaps TRBD2 (7 bases). Trimming cost V 1 base and J 4 bases, with 20 bases left between them. Looked up from germline, CDR1 is SGHRS and CDR2 is YFSETQ. This CDR3 region has 18 residues. The CDR3 bases are TGCGCCAGCAGCTTGCGGCAGGGCGGGGGCCGGATCACCGGGGAGCTGTTTTTT. Its protein product is CASSLRQGGGRITGELFF.